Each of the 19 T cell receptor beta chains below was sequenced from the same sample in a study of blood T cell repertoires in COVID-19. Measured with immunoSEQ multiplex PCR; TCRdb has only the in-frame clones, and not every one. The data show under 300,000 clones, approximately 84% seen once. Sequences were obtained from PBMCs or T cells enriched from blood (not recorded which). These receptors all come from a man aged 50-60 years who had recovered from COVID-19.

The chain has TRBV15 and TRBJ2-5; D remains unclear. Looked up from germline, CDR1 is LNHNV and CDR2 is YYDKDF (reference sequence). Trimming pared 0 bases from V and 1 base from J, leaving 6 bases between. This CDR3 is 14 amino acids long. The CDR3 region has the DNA TGTGCCACCAGCAGAGACGAGGTCCAAGAGACCCAGTACTTC. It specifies CATSRDEVQETQYF.

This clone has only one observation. Here the CDR3 DNA reads TGTGCCAGCACTCCACCGTCGGGCAGGGGGCTGGGTGGCTACACCTTC. Its translation: CASTPPSGRGLGGYTF. The genes are TRBV28 and TRBJ1-2, with 8 bases lining up with TRBD1. CDR1 and CDR2 from the germline V gene are MDHEN and SYDVKM. The CDR3 is 16 amino acids. V gave up 7 bases and J gave up 7 bases; unmatched junction bases: 17.

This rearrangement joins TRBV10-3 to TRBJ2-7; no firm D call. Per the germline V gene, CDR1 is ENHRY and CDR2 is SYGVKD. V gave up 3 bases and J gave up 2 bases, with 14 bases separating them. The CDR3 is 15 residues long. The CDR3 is CAISDPLTVTYEQYF. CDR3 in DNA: TGTGCCATCAGTGACCCCCTTACGGTAACCTACGAGCAGTACTTC.

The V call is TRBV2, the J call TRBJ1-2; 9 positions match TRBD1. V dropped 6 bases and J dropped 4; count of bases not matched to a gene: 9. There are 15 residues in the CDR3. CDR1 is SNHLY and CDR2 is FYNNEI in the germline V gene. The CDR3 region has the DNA TGTGCCAGCAGAATAGGGACAGGGCCCCTCTATGGCTACACCTTC. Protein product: CASRIGTGPLYGYTF.

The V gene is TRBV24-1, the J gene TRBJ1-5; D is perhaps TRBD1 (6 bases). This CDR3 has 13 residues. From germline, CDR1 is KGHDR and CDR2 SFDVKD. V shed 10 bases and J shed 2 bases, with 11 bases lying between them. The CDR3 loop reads CATQGFGNQPQHF. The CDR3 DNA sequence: TGTGCCACACAGGGTTTCGGCAATCAGCCCCAGCATTTT.

The CDR3 is CASSLDQGKGYTF. The CDR3 DNA reads TGTGCCAGCAGCTTAGACCAGGGAAAAGGCTACACCTTC. The chain joins TRBV7-6 to TRBJ1-2, with D possibly TRBD1 on 5 matching bases. The CDR3 extends over 13 amino acids. The germline V and J ends were trimmed by 1 base and 8 bases, with 11 bases remaining between them. Germline CDR1 is SGHVS and CDR2 is FNYEAQ.

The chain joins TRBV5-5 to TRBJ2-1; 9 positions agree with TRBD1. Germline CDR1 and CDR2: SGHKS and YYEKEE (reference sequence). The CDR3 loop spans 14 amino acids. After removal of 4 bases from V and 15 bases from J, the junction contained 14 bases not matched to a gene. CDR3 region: CASSPGTGQLVRFF. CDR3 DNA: TGTGCCAGCAGCCCCGGGACAGGGCAGTTGGTGCGGTTCTTC.

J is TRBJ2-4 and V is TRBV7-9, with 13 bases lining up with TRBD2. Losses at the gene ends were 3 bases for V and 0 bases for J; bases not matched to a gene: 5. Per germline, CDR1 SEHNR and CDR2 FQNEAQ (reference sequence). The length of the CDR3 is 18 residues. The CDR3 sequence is CASSFGTSGVIAKNIQYF. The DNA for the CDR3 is TGTGCCAGCAGCTTTGGGACTAGCGGGGTGATAGCCAAAAACATTCAGTACTTC.

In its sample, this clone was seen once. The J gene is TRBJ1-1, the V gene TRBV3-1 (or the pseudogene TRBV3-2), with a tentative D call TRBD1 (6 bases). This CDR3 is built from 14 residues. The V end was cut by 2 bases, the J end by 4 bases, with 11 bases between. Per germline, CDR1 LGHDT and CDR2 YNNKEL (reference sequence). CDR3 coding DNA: TGTGCCAGCAGCCAAATACAGGGCAGCACTGAAGCTTTCTTT. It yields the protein CASSQIQGSTEAFF.

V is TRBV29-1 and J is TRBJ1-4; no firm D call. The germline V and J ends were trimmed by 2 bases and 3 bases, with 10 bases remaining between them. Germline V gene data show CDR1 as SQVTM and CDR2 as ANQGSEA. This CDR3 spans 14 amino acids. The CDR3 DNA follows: TGCAGCGTTGAAAAGTGGGGAGCTAATGAAAAACTGTTTTTT. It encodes CSVEKWGANEKLFF. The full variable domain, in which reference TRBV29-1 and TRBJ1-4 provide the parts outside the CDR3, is SAVISQKPSRDICQRGTSLTIQCQVDSQVTMMFWYRQQPGQSLTLIATANQGSEATYESGFVIDKFPISRPNLTFSTLTVSNMSPEDSSIYLCSVEKWGANEKLFFGSGTQLSVL.

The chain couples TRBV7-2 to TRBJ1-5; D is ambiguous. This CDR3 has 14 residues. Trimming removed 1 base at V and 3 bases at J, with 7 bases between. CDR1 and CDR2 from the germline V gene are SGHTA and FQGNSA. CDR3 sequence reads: CASSLGQNNQPQHF. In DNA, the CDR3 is TGTGCCAGCAGCTTAGGGCAAAACAATCAGCCCCAGCATTTT.

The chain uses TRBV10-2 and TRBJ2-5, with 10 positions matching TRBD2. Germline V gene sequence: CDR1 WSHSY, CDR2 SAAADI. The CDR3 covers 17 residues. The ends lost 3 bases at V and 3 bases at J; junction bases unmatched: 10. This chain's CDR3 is CASSDVTKGLAKETQYF. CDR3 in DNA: TGCGCCAGCAGTGATGTTACTAAGGGACTAGCGAAAGAGACCCAGTACTTC.

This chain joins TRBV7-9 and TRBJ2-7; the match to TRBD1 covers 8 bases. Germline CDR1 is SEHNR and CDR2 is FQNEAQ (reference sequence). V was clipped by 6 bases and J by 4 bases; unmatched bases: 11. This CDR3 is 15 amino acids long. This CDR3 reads CASRSGGTGLYEQYF. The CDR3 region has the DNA TGTGCCAGCAGAAGCGGTGGGACAGGACTATACGAGCAGTACTTC. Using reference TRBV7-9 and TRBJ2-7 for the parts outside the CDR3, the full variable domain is DTGVSQNPRHKITKRGQNVTFRCDPISEHNRLYWYRQTLGQGPEFLTYFQNEAQLEKSRLLSDRFSAERPKGSFSTLEIQRTEQGDSAMYLCASRSGGTGLYEQYFGPGTRLTVT.

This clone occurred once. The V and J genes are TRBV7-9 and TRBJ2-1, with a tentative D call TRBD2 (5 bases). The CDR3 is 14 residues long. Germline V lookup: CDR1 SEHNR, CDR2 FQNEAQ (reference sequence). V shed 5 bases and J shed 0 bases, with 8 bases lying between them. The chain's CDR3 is CASSDYTSYNEQFF. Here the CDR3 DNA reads TGTGCCAGCAGCGACTACACCTCCTACAATGAGCAGTTCTTC. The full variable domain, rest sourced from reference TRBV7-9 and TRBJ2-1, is DTGVSQNPRHKITKRGQNVTFRCDPISEHNRLYWYRQTLGQGPEFLTYFQNEAQLEKSRLLSDRFSAERPKGSFSTLEIQRTEQGDSAMYLCASSDYTSYNEQFFGPGTRLTVL.

In DNA form, the CDR3 reads TGTGCCAGCAGCAACAGACAGGGTCGGAATTCACCCCTCCACTTT. Translated: CASSNRQGRNSPLHF. The chain joins TRBV7-8 to TRBJ1-6; 7 bases are shared with TRBD1. The ends lost 5 bases at V and 7 bases at J; junction bases unmatched: 8. This CDR3 has 15 amino acids. CDR1 is SGHVS, CDR2 FQNEAQ, per germline. Full variable domain (outside the CDR3, taken from reference TRBV7-8 and TRBJ1-6): GAGVSQSPRYKVAKRGQDVALRCDPISGHVSLFWYQQALGQGPEFLTYFQNEAQLDKSGLPSDRFFAERPEGSVSTLKIQRTQQEDSAVYLCASSNRQGRNSPLHFGNGTRLTVT.

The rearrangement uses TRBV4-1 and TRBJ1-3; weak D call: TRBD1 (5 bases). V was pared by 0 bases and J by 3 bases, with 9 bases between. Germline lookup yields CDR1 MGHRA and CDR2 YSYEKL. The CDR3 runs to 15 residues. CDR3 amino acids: CASSQDRVGGNTIYF. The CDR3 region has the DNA TGCGCCAGCAGCCAAGACAGGGTTGGTGGAAACACCATATATTTT.

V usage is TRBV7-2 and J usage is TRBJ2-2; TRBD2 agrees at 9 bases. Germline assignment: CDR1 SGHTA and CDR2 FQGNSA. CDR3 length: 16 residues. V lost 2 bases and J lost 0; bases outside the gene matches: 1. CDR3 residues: CASSLRLAANTGELFF. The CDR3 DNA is TGTGCCAGCAGCTTACGACTAGCGGCGAACACCGGGGAGCTGTTTTTT.

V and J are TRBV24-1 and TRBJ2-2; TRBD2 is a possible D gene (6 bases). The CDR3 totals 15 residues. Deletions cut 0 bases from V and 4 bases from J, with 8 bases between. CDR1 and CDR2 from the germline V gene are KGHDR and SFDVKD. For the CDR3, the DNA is TGTGCCACCAGTGATTTGGGAGGGGCCACCGGGGAGCTGTTTTTT. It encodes CATSDLGGATGELFF.

The CDR3 coding sequence is TGCGCCAGCAGTGAGGGGGCGCAGGTATTGAATGAAAAACTGTTTTTT. This sequence encodes CASSEGAQVLNEKLFF. V gene TRBV5-1 combines with J gene TRBJ1-4; 7 nucleotides line up with TRBD1. Germline CDR1 reads SGHRS; CDR2 reads YFSETQ. This CDR3 spans 16 amino acids. V shed 5 bases, J shed 5 bases, and the junction held 12 bases outside the gene matches. The full variable domain, with the rest looked up from reference TRBV5-1 and TRBJ1-4, is KAGVTQTPRYLIKTRGQQVTLSCSPISGHRSVSWYQQTPGQGLQFLFEYFSETQRNKGNFPGRFSGRQFSNSRSEMNVSTLELGDSALYLCASSEGAQVLNEKLFFGSGTQLSVL.